This TCR beta chain was profiled in a study of monozygotic twins with inflammatory bowel disease. With respect to this clonotype: Antigen specificity is unknown.

This CDR3 region has 13 residues. Germline-derived CDR1 and CDR2 are SGDLS and YYNGEE. Study outcomes and limitations: IBD patients displayed reduced TCRbeta diversity (inverse Simpson) when set against healthy co-twins. Fewer shared clonotypes with others were found in IBD patients than in healthy twins, especially with disease activity.

Input per TCR library consisted of roughly 4,000 ng of total RNA. TCRdb reprocessed the 5' RACE reads and stores each CDR3 protein as one record, lacking DNA. Here the sample table reports 200,000 to 250,000 distinct CDR3 sequences. Isolation of total RNA was performed on whole blood, with no prior T cell sorting. The origin of this receptor is a human donor with ulcerative colitis or Crohn's disease, or a healthy co-twin of an affected twin (not recorded which). The rearrangement links TRBV9 to TRBJ2-5; lacking DNA, the TRBD2 call made by TCRdb goes unchecked. Source material: blood. CDR3: CASSGGLAETQYF.